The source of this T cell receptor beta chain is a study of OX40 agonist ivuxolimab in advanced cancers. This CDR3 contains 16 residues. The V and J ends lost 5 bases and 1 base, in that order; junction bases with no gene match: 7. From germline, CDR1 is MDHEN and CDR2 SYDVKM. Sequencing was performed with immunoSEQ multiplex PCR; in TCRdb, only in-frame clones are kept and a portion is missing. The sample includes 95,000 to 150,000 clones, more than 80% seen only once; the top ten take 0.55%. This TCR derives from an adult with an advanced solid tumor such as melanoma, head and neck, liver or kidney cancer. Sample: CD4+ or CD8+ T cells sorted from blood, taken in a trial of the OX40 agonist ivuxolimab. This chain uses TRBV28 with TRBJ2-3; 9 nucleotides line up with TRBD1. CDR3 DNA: TGTGCCAGCAGTGAACAGGGGGCGCGGGGCACAGATACGCAGTATTTT. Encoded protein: CASSEQGARGTDTQYF.